This paragraph covers one T cell receptor (beta chain) sequence. Its target is unknown. Germline CDR1 is SGHDT and CDR2 is YYEEEE. Trimming removed 0 bases at V and 0 bases at J, with 18 bases between. The CDR3 extends over 18 amino acids. The data were obtained in a study of T cell repertoires in cytomegalovirus infection. Overall study context: A matching HLA type, together with CMV infection, was signaled by public TCR beta signatures. The study, taken as a whole, reports: Accumulated public TCR beta family frequency recognized individuals carrying CMV together with the relevant HLA. In two of eight donors, the top clonotype was HLA-C-restricted CMV-specific.

TCRdb reprocessed the reads via MiXCR and lists one record per CDR3 protein. The sample carries some 440,000 distinct CDR3 sequences, roughly 30% recorded once. The TCR sequence derives from a human donor in good health (CMV status not recorded). Some clones in this sample may be carry-over from other donors' samples. The specimen sequenced was PBMCs. The chain employs TRBV5-6 and TRBJ1-1, with a tentative D call TRBD1 (5 bases). CDR3 amino acids: CASSLAPDSELLNTEAFF. DNA for the CDR3: TGTGCCAGCAGCTTGGCACCCGACAGCGAGCTACTGAACACTGAAGCTTTCTTT.